Below, one T cell receptor beta chain is given with its context. This entry belongs to a study of T cell changes during pregnancy in multiple sclerosis. The table came from immunoSEQ multiplex PCR; TCRdb's copy has only in-frame clones and leaves some out. Here the sample spans approximately 69,000 clones, more than 90% being singletons. This CDR3 region has 14 residues. In germline, CDR1 is SGHDT, CDR2 YYEEEE. V was clipped by 5 bases and J by 0 bases, with 11 bases between them. J is TRBJ1-2 and V is TRBV5-6, with a weak D call TRBD1 (6 bases). The sequence was obtained from a female donor in good health, enrolled as a control in a pregnancy study. The sequenced sample was peripheral blood, obtained in the second trimester of pregnancy. CDR3 sequence (DNA): TGTGCCAGCAGAGGACAGCTTCCTAACTATGGCTACACCTTC. Protein sequence: CASRGQLPNYGYTF.